The 27 T cell receptor beta chains given below trace back to one sample, sequenced in a study of cytomegalovirus exposure and HLA in healthy donors. Use of 60 Vbeta and 13 Jbeta primers characterized the PCR. Clones were read by immunoSEQ multiplex PCR, and TCRdb kept only the in-frame ones, dropping some. This sample's clone table lists around 140,000 clones. Sequencing was carried out using PBMCs. The source is a woman under 30 in good health and CMV-seronegative.

The genes are TRBV7-8 and TRBJ2-5; 8 bases are shared with TRBD1. Per the germline V gene, CDR1 is SGHVS and CDR2 is FQNEAQ. V shed 4 bases and J 7 bases; nucleotides not matched to a gene: 5. CDR3 size: 13 residues. This CDR3 is CASSWGQDLTQYF. The CDR3 DNA sequence: TGTGCCAGCAGCTGGGGACAGGACCTGACCCAGTACTTC.

The rearrangement uses TRBV9 and TRBJ2-5; D is undetermined. Germline lookup yields CDR1 SGDLS and CDR2 YYNGEE. The CDR3 runs 13 residues. Trimming pared 4 bases from V and 3 bases from J, leaving 10 bases between. The CDR3 protein is CASSSSSKETQYF. The CDR3 DNA reads TGTGCCAGCAGCTCAAGCTCAAAAGAGACCCAGTACTTC.

CDR3 nucleotides: TGCGCCAGCAGGACCGGGACAGGGGAAGAGACCCAGTACTTC. It specifies CASRTGTGEETQYF. The chain couples TRBV5-1 to TRBJ2-5, with 10 bases lining up with TRBD1. The length of the CDR3 is 14 residues. Germline loops: CDR1 SGHRS, CDR2 YFSETQ. J was trimmed by 3 bases and V by 5 bases; bases with no gene match: 4. Based on the CDR3 plus reference TRBV5-1 and TRBJ2-5, the full variable domain is KAGVTQTPRYLIKTRGQQVTLSCSPISGHRSVSWYQQTPGQGLQFLFEYFSETQRNKGNFPGRFSGRQFSNSRSEMNVSTLELGDSALYLCASRTGTGEETQYFGPGTRLLVL.

The gene calls are TRBV5-4 and TRBJ2-5, with D possibly TRBD1 on 6 matching bases. This CDR3 spans 14 amino acids. Trimming left V 1 base short and J 5 bases short, with 12 bases between. The V gene's germline CDR1 is SGHNT and CDR2 YYREEE (reference sequence). This CDR3 is CASSLSGQSETQYF. CDR3 in DNA: TGTGCCAGCAGCTTGTCCGGACAGTCTGAGACCCAGTACTTC.

V gene TRBV5-6 combines with J gene TRBJ2-5; D not resolved. From germline, CDR1 is SGHDT and CDR2 YYEEEE. V was trimmed by 0 bases and J by 5 bases, leaving 8 bases between them. The length of the CDR3 is 13 residues. The CDR3, as DNA: TGTGCCAGCAGCTTGGCAGGTTGGGAGACCCAGTACTTC. This sequence encodes CASSLAGWETQYF.

This chain links TRBV7-6 with TRBJ2-1; TRBD2 aligns across 10 bases. In germline, CDR1 is SGHVS, CDR2 FNYEAQ. The J segment lost 9 bases and the V segment lost 5 bases, leaving 10 bases of the junction unmatched. The CDR3 covers 15 residues. This CDR3 reads CASSGTGTSDAEQFF. CDR3 nucleotide sequence: TGTGCCAGCAGCGGAACCGGGACTAGCGATGCTGAGCAGTTCTTC.

This chain uses TRBV6-5 with TRBJ1-2; 9 nucleotides align to TRBD1. Trimming cost V 6 bases and J 2 bases; bases outside gene matches: 7. The CDR3 has 15 residues. Germline-derived CDR1 and CDR2 are MNHEY and SVGAGI. The CDR3: CASSKRGTGNYGYTF. The CDR3 bases are TGTGCCAGCAGCAAACGCGGGACAGGGAACTATGGCTACACCTTC.

The chain recombines TRBV19 with TRBJ2-7, with D uncertain. The CDR3 length is 17 residues. The V end was cut by 1 base, the J end by 0 bases, with 16 bases between. In germline, CDR1 is LNHDA, CDR2 SQIVND (reference sequence). CDR3 in amino acids: CASSIVGNSPSSYEQYF. CDR3 in DNA: TGTGCCAGTAGTATAGTTGGTAACAGCCCCAGCTCCTACGAGCAGTACTTC. Complete variable domain (other parts from reference TRBV19 and TRBJ2-7): DGGITQSPKYLFRKEGQNVTLSCEQNLNHDAMYWYRQDPGQGLRLIYYSQIVNDFQKGDIAEGYSVSREKKESFPLTVTSAQKNPTAFYLCASSIVGNSPSSYEQYFGPGTRLTVT.

The CDR3 sequence: CASMIKRGPGGNTIYF. The CDR3 DNA reads as TGTGCCAGTATGATTAAGAGGGGGCCTGGTGGAAACACCATATATTTT. The genes are TRBV19 and TRBJ1-3, with 7 bases identical to TRBD1. Germline V lookup: CDR1 LNHDA, CDR2 SQIVND (reference sequence). With 7 bases clipped from V and 3 bases from J, the junction kept 12 bases outside the gene matches. The CDR3 loop spans 16 amino acids. Complete variable domain (other parts from reference TRBV19 and TRBJ1-3): DGGITQSPKYLFRKEGQNVTLSCEQNLNHDAMYWYRQDPGQGLRLIYYSQIVNDFQKGDIAEGYSVSREKKESFPLTVTSAQKNPTAFYLCASMIKRGPGGNTIYFGEGSWLTVV.

The genes are TRBV7-9 and TRBJ1-4; D is possibly TRBD1 (5 bases). This CDR3 region has 15 residues. The V and J ends lost 5 bases and 4 bases respectively, with 14 bases between them. Germline CDR1 is SEHNR and CDR2 is FQNEAQ (reference sequence). This CDR3 reads CASSTSRQSNEKLFF. CDR3 DNA sequence: TGTGCCAGCAGCACCTCTAGACAGAGTAATGAAAAACTGTTTTTT.

J is TRBJ1-6 and V is TRBV6-5, with 9 bases that match TRBD1. CDR1 is MNHEY and CDR2 is SVGAGI in the germline V gene. V lost 5 bases to trimming and J lost 5 bases; unmatched junction nucleotides: 1. CDR3 length: 14 residues. The DNA of the CDR3 is TGTGCCAGCAGTCGGGACAGGGATAATTCACCCCTCCACTTT. Amino acid sequence: CASSRDRDNSPLHF.

Of note for this clone: This sample also contains other DNA sequences that code for the same CDR3. The CDR3 loop is CASSLAAGTEAFF. The CDR3 coding sequence is TGCGCCAGCAGCTTGGCCGCCGGGACTGAAGCTTTCTTT. The chain is built from TRBV5-1 and TRBJ1-1, with D unclear. Deletions cut 0 bases from V and 5 bases from J, with 8 bases between. This CDR3 is built from 13 residues. Looked up from germline, CDR1 is SGHRS and CDR2 is YFSETQ. Supplemented by reference TRBV5-1 and TRBJ1-1, the full variable domain reads KAGVTQTPRYLIKTRGQQVTLSCSPISGHRSVSWYQQTPGQGLQFLFEYFSETQRNKGNFPGRFSGRQFSNSRSEMNVSTLELGDSALYLCASSLAAGTEAFFGQGTRLTVV.

The rearrangement links TRBV11-2 to TRBJ2-5; TRBD2 agrees at 12 bases. The ends lost 3 bases at V and 5 bases at J; junction bases unmatched: 7. Germline-derived CDR1 and CDR2 are SGHAT and FQNNGV. The length of the CDR3 is 16 residues. The CDR3 coding sequence is TGTGCCAGCAGCTTTTCGGGACTAGCGGGCCGGGAGACCCAGTACTTC. Encoded protein: CASSFSGLAGRETQYF. Using reference TRBV11-2 and TRBJ2-5 for the parts outside the CDR3, the full variable domain is EAGVAQSPRYKIIEKRQSVAFWCNPISGHATLYWYQQILGQGPKLLIQFQNNGVVDDSQLPKDRFSAERLKGVDSTLKIQPAKLEDSAVYLCASSFSGLAGRETQYFGPGTRLLVL.

This chain joins TRBV6-5 and TRBJ1-1, with D tentatively TRBD1 (6 bases). V lost 0 bases and J lost 1, with 9 bases in between. Germline V lookup: CDR1 MNHEY, CDR2 SVGAGI. This CDR3 has 15 residues. The CDR3 nucleotides are TGTGCCAGCAGTTACTCTGTGACAGGGAACACTGAAGCTTTCTTT. Protein: CASSYSVTGNTEAFF.

The chain couples TRBV5-8 to TRBJ2-3, with TRBD1 matching 7 bases. Trimming at V came to 3 bases and at J to 0 bases, leaving 4 bases not matched to a gene. CDR3 length equals 15 residues. Germline V gene lookup returns CDR1 SGHTS and CDR2 YDEGEE. The CDR3 DNA is TGTGCCAGCAGCTCGGGACAGACTAGCACAGATACGCAGTATTTT. Translated: CASSSGQTSTDTQYF.

The V gene is TRBV6-1, the J gene TRBJ1-2; 8 nucleotides match TRBD1. J was trimmed by 4 bases and V by 2 bases; bases with no gene match: 6. Germline values: CDR1 MNHNS, CDR2 SASEGT. The CDR3 is 15 amino acids. For the CDR3, the DNA is TGTGCCAGCAGTGAATCAGGGGGCAATATCTATGGCTACACCTTC. Its translation: CASSESGGNIYGYTF.

The chain is built from TRBV19 and TRBJ2-3, with 9 bases aligning to TRBD1. The germline V gene encodes CDR1 LNHDA and CDR2 SQIVND (reference sequence). This CDR3 has 16 amino acids. V trimming: 5 bases; J trimming: 5 bases; junction bases outside the gene matches: 11. CDR3 DNA sequence: TGTGCCAGTAGTGCCCGGGACAGGGAGATAGTAGATACGCAGTATTTT. Its protein product is CASSARDREIVDTQYF.

The chain employs TRBV19 and TRBJ2-2; weak D call: TRBD2 (6 bases). The CDR3 extends over 14 amino acids. The V gene lost 3 bases and the J gene lost 3 bases, with 8 bases spanning the gap. CDR1 and CDR2 (germline): LNHDA, SQIVND (reference sequence). The CDR3 DNA is TGTGCCAGTAGTATGGGGGAGGACACCGGGGAGCTGTTTTTT. This sequence encodes CASSMGEDTGELFF.

Remarks on this clone: The junction departs from the called germline gene at one end, perhaps through a read error. The chain recombines TRBV27 with TRBJ1-2; no firm D call. In germline, CDR1 is MNHEY, CDR2 SMNVEV (reference sequence). The length of the CDR3 is 13 residues. This chain's CDR3 is CATGGSPYYGYAF. CDR3 in DNA: TGTGCCACAGGAGGGTCCCCGTACTATGGCTACGCCTTC.

V and J are TRBV27 and TRBJ1-1; 12 bases map to TRBD1. Trimming took 0 bases from V and 4 from J; bases not matched to a gene: 12. CDR1 is MNHEY, CDR2 SMNVEV, per germline (reference sequence). CDR3 size: 19 residues. The CDR3 sequence is CASSLSGQGASRRPTEAFF. DNA for the CDR3: TGTGCCAGCAGTTTATCGGGACAGGGGGCGTCGAGGAGGCCCACTGAAGCTTTCTTT.

The rearrangement links TRBV5-1 to TRBJ2-5, with 7 bases matching TRBD2. V lost 0 bases and J lost 4; bases outside the gene matches: 9. Per germline, CDR1 SGHRS and CDR2 YFSETQ. CDR3 length: 16 amino acids. CDR3 amino acids: CASSLGFAGELETQYF. The CDR3 DNA follows: TGCGCCAGCAGCTTGGGTTTCGCGGGAGAGTTAGAGACCCAGTACTTC.

V is TRBV25-1 and J is TRBJ1-1; 8 bases fit TRBD1. The germline CDR1 and CDR2 sequences are MGHDK and SYGVNS. V dropped 4 bases and J dropped 9; count of bases not matched to a gene: 7. The CDR3 is 13 residues long. CDR3 residues: CASSVPGGLQAFF. CDR3 bases: TGTGCCAGCAGTGTACCAGGGGGCTTACAAGCTTTCTTT.

The J gene is TRBJ2-5, the V gene TRBV6-1, with no clear D. Germline V lookup: CDR1 MNHNS, CDR2 SASEGT. The length of the CDR3 is 14 residues. Deletions cut 7 bases from V and 5 bases from J, with 17 bases between. The CDR3: CASNLTPWAETQYF. CDR3 sequence (DNA): TGTGCCAGCAACCTGACACCTTGGGCGGAGACCCAGTACTTC.

V and J are TRBV5-1 and TRBJ2-3, with a tentative D call TRBD2 (7 bases). From germline, CDR1 is SGHRS and CDR2 YFSETQ. V gave up 0 bases and J gave up 4 bases, with 15 bases separating them. The CDR3 runs to 16 residues. The chain's CDR3 is CASSLEGRGAADTQYF. The CDR3 DNA sequence: TGCGCCAGCAGCTTGGAGGGCCGGGGGGCCGCAGATACGCAGTATTTT. The full variable domain, its missing parts supplied by reference TRBV5-1 and TRBJ2-3, is KAGVTQTPRYLIKTRGQQVTLSCSPISGHRSVSWYQQTPGQGLQFLFEYFSETQRNKGNFPGRFSGRQFSNSRSEMNVSTLELGDSALYLCASSLEGRGAADTQYFGPGTRLTVL.

The rearrangement joins TRBV25-1 to TRBJ2-6; weak D call: TRBD2 (5 bases). CDR1 is MGHDK, CDR2 SYGVNS, per germline. This CDR3 has 18 residues. V was trimmed by 0 bases and J by 4 bases, leaving 16 bases between them. CDR3 residues: CASSEYPRRALGANVLTF. The CDR3 coding sequence is TGTGCCAGCAGTGAATATCCCCGGCGGGCTCTCGGGGCCAACGTCCTGACTTTC.

This chain uses TRBV7-9 with TRBJ2-3; 8 bases are shared with TRBD2. The CDR3 has 15 amino acids. Germline V gene data show CDR1 as SEHNR and CDR2 as FQNEAQ (reference sequence). V shed 5 bases and J 0 bases; nucleotides not matched to a gene: 4. DNA for the CDR3: TGTGCCAGCAGCCCGAGCGGGAGTAGCACAGATACGCAGTATTTT. Protein: CASSPSGSSTDTQYF.

The CDR3 here is CATQAGGNTGELFF. DNA of the CDR3: TGTGCCACCCAAGCGGGAGGGAACACCGGGGAGCTGTTTTTT. The rearrangement joins TRBV7-2 to TRBJ2-2; 9 bases map to TRBD2. The germline V gene encodes CDR1 SGHTA and CDR2 FQGNSA. The CDR3 covers 14 residues. Losses at the gene ends were 10 bases for V and 1 base for J; bases not matched to a gene: 4.